The present entry profiles one T cell receptor beta chain with its context. This CDR3 is built from 17 residues. Per the germline V gene, CDR1 is SGHNT and CDR2 is YYREEE (reference sequence). The V segment lost 0 bases and the J segment 8 bases; nucleotides outside the gene matches: 7. These data are taken from a study of cytomegalovirus exposure and HLA in healthy donors. Both 60 Vbeta primers and 13 Jbeta primers went into the PCR. Assay used: immunoSEQ multiplex PCR; TCRdb lists only in-frame clones, some missing. The data show some 150,000 clones, with over 65% seen just once and around 4.1% held by the top ten.

Sequenced material: PBMCs. This chain connects TRBV5-4 to TRBJ1-6; 11 bases line up with TRBD1. The sequence came from a woman between 40 and 55 years old in good health and CMV-seronegative. CDR3 DNA: TGTGCCAGCAGCTTGGGGTTGGACAGGGGGCTGGATTCACCCCTCCACTTT. Protein product: CASSLGLDRGLDSPLHF.